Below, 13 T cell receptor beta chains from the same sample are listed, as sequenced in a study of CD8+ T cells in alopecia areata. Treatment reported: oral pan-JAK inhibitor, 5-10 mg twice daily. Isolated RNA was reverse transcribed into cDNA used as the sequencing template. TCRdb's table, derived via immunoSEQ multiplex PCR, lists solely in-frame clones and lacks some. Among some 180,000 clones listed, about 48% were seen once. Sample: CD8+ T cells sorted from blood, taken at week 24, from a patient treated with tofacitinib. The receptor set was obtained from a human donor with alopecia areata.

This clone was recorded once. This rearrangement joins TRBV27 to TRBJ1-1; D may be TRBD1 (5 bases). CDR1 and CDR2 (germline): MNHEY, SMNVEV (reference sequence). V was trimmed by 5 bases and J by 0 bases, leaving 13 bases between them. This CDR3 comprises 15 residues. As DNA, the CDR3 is TGTGCCAGCAGTCCCCGGGGGGGGTTGAACACTGAAGCTTTCTTT. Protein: CASSPRGGLNTEAFF.

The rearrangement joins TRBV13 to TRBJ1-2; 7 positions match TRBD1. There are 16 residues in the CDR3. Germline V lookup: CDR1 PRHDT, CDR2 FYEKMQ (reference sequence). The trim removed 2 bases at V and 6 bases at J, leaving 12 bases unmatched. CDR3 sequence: CASSLPSLDREDGYTF. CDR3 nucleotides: TGTGCCAGCAGCTTACCTAGCCTTGACAGGGAAGATGGCTACACCTTC.

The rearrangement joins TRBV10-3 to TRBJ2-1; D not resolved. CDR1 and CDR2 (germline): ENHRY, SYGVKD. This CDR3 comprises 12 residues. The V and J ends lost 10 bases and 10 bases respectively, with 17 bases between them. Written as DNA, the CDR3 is TGTGCCACACGCGTCGCCGAAAAAGAGCAGTTCTTC. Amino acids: CATRVAEKEQFF.

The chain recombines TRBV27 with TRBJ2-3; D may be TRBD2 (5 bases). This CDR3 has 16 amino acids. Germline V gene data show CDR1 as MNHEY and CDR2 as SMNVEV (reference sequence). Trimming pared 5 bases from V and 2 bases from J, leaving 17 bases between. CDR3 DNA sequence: TGTGCCAGCAGTCTCCTCCGGGAAAAACCCACAGATACGCAGTATTTT. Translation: CASSLLREKPTDTQYF.

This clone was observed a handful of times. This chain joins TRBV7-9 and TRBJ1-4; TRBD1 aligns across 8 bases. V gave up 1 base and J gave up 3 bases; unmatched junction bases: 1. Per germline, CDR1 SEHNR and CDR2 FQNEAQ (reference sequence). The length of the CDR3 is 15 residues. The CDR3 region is CASSLEDRANEKLFF. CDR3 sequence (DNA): TGTGCCAGCAGCTTAGAGGACAGGGCTAATGAAAAACTGTTTTTT.

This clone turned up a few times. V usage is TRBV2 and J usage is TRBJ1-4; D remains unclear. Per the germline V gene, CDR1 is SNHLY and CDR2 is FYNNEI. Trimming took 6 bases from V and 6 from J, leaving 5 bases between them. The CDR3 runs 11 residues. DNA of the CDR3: TGTGCCAGCAGGGGATATGAAAAACTGTTTTTT. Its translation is CASRGYEKLFF.

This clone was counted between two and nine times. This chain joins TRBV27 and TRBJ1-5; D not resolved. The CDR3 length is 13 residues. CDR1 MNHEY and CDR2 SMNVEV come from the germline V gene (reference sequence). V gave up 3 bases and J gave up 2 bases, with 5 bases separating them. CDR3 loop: CASSFSRNQPQHF. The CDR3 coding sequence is TGTGCCAGCAGTTTCTCCCGCAATCAGCCCCAGCATTTT.

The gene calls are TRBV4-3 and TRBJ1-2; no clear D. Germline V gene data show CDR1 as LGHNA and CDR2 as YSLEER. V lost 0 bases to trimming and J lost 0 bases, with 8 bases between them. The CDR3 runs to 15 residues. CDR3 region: CASSQDSSSNYGYTF. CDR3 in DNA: TGCGCCAGCAGCCAAGACAGCTCGTCTAACTATGGCTACACCTTC.

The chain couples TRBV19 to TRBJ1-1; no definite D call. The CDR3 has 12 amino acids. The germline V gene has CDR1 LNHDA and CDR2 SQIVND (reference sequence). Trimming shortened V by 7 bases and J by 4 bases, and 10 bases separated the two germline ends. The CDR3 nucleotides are TGTGCCAGTAACCGGTGGGGCACTGAAGCTTTCTTT. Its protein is CASNRWGTEAFF.

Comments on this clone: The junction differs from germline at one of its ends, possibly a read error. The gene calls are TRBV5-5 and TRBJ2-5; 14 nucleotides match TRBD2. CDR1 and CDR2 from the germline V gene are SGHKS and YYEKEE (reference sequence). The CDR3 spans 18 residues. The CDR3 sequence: CASSRGTSGGPPGETQYF. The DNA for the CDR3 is TGCGCCAGCAGCCGAGGGACTAGCGGGGGCCCACCCGGGGAGACCCAGTACTTC.

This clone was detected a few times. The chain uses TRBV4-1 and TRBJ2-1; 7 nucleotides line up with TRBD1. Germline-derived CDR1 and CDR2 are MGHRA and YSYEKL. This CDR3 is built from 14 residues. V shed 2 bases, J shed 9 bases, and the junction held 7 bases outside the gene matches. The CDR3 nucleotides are TGCGCCAGCAGCCAACGGCAGGGGGTTAGTGAGCAGTTCTTC. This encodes CASSQRQGVSEQFF.

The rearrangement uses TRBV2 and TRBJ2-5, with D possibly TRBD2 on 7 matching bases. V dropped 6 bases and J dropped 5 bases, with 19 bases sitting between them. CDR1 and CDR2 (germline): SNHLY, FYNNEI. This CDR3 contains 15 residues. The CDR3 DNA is TGTGCCAGCAGGAGGCGGGGGCTAGCCGAGGAGACCCAGTACTTC. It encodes CASRRRGLAEETQYF.

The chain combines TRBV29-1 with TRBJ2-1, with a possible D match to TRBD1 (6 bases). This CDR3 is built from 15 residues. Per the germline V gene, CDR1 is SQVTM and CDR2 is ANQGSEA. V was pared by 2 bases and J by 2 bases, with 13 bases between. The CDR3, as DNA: TGCAGCGTTGAACTATCCGGGACAACCTACAATGAGCAGTTCTTC. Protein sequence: CSVELSGTTYNEQFF.